Following are 19 T cell receptor beta chains from one sample sequenced in a study of CD4+ T cells in melanoma. Repertoires were generated with immunoSEQ multiplex PCR, while TCRdb's copy carries only in-frame clones and drops some. Among over 130,000 clones listed, around 90% were seen once. The receptors come from a human donor with melanoma.

V is TRBV27 and J is TRBJ2-7, with no clear D. The V gene lost 5 bases and the J gene lost 0 bases, with 17 bases spanning the gap. In germline, CDR1 is MNHEY, CDR2 SMNVEV (reference sequence). CDR3 length: 16 amino acids. CDR3 loop: CASSPFGGRSSYEQYF. The CDR3 DNA is TGTGCCAGCAGTCCGTTCGGTGGCAGGAGCTCCTACGAGCAGTACTTC.

The rearrangement links TRBV6-5 to TRBJ2-6, with unresolved D. The V gene's germline CDR1 is MNHEY and CDR2 SVGAGI. CDR3 length equals 13 residues. Trimming shortened V by 1 base and J by 3 bases, and 1 base separated the two germline ends. CDR3 bases: TGTGCCAGCAGTTACTATGGGGCCAACGTCCTGACTTTC. It is translated as CASSYYGANVLTF.

The chain combines TRBV5-1 with TRBJ2-3; 9 bases align to TRBD1. The CDR3 totals 14 residues. Germline V gene sequence: CDR1 SGHRS, CDR2 YFSETQ. V dropped 0 bases and J dropped 9; count of bases not matched to a gene: 5. The CDR3 nucleotides read TGCGCCAGCAGCTTGGGGGACAGGGCCACCACGCAGTATTTT. It specifies CASSLGDRATTQYF.

This chain links TRBV7-2 with TRBJ2-1; TRBD2 is a possible D gene (5 bases). Germline CDR1 reads SGHTA; CDR2 reads FQGNSA. The CDR3 is 15 residues long. Trimming removed 5 bases from V and 0 bases from J, with 11 bases in between. The CDR3 sequence is CASSASGNSYNEQFF. The CDR3 DNA follows: TGTGCCAGCAGCGCCTCGGGGAACTCCTACAATGAGCAGTTCTTC.

This rearrangement joins TRBV9 to TRBJ1-6; 8 bases align to TRBD1. The V gene's germline CDR1 is SGDLS and CDR2 YYNGEE. The trim removed 3 bases at V and 7 bases at J, leaving 12 bases unmatched. The CDR3 length is 17 residues. This CDR3 is CASSEGHGQGLNSPLHF. As DNA, the CDR3 is TGTGCCAGCAGCGAGGGCCACGGACAGGGCCTAAATTCACCCCTCCACTTT. Using reference TRBV9 and TRBJ1-6 for the parts outside the CDR3, the full variable domain is DSGVTQTPKHLITATGQRVTLRCSPRSGDLSVYWYQQSLDQGLQFLIQYYNGEERAKGNILERFSAQQFPDLHSELNLSSLELGDSALYFCASSEGHGQGLNSPLHFGNGTRLTVT.

The V call is TRBV10-3, the J call TRBJ1-1; TRBD1 agrees at 7 bases. Germline CDR1 is ENHRY and CDR2 is SYGVKD. The CDR3 runs 13 residues. With 6 bases clipped from V and 3 bases from J, the junction kept 4 bases outside the gene matches. The CDR3: CAIRVDRDTEAFF. The CDR3 nucleotides are TGTGCCATCAGAGTCGACAGGGACACTGAAGCTTTCTTT.

V gene TRBV20-1 combines with J gene TRBJ1-2; maybe TRBD1 (5 bases). The germline gives CDR1 DFQATT, CDR2 SNEGSKA (reference sequence). This CDR3 is 11 amino acids long. V lost 4 bases and J lost 7, with 10 bases in between. The CDR3 is CSATGKGGYTF. The CDR3 DNA is TGCAGTGCTACAGGGAAGGGTGGCTACACCTTC.

The chain links TRBV2 to TRBJ2-4; possible D gene TRBD1, 6 bases. Trimming cost V 5 bases and J 1 base, with 15 bases left between them. This CDR3 region has 16 residues. Germline V gene sequence: CDR1 SNHLY, CDR2 FYNNEI. As DNA, the CDR3 is TGTGCCAGCAGTCCTGACAGGTCCTCGGCCAAAAACATTCAGTACTTC. Protein sequence: CASSPDRSSAKNIQYF.

The rearrangement joins TRBV29-1 to TRBJ1-2, with D unresolved. V lost 4 bases to trimming and J lost 3 bases, with 12 bases between them. The CDR3 spans 13 residues. The germline V gene has CDR1 SQVTM and CDR2 ANQGSEA. CDR3 loop: CSVVEGSDYGYTF. CDR3 bases: TGCAGCGTTGTGGAGGGAAGCGACTATGGCTACACCTTC.

The chain combines TRBV11-3 with TRBJ2-2; possible D gene TRBD1, 5 bases. The germline V gene has CDR1 SGHNT and CDR2 YENEEA. The CDR3 is 14 amino acids. The V and J ends lost 6 bases and 2 bases respectively, with 10 bases between them. The CDR3 protein is CASSLDTNTGELFF. CDR3 nucleotides: TGTGCCAGCAGTTTGGACACCAACACCGGGGAGCTGTTTTTT.

The chain links TRBV6-5 to TRBJ1-1, with D possibly matching TRBD1 (5 bases). The CDR3 is made up of 14 amino acids. Germline values: CDR1 MNHEY, CDR2 SVGAGI. V was pared by 6 bases and J by 1 base, with 12 bases between. The CDR3 region is CASRLGVGNTEAFF. For the CDR3, the DNA is TGTGCCAGCAGACTAGGGGTGGGGAACACTGAAGCTTTCTTT.

V and J are TRBV19 and TRBJ1-1; 9 bases line up with TRBD1. This CDR3 region has 18 residues. The V and J ends lost 3 bases and 4 bases, in that order; junction bases with no gene match: 15. CDR1 LNHDA and CDR2 SQIVND come from the germline V gene (reference sequence). Here the CDR3 DNA reads TGTGCCAGTAGTATTACAGGGGGCCTAGGCTTTGAGGGCACTGAAGCTTTCTTT. Encoded protein: CASSITGGLGFEGTEAFF. The variable domain in full, with the rest retrieved from reference TRBV19 and TRBJ1-1, is DGGITQSPKYLFRKEGQNVTLSCEQNLNHDAMYWYRQDPGQGLRLIYYSQIVNDFQKGDIAEGYSVSREKKESFPLTVTSAQKNPTAFYLCASSITGGLGFEGTEAFFGQGTRLTVV.

CDR3 protein: CASSFSQGNEQFF. For the CDR3, the DNA is TGTGCCAGCAGCTTTAGTCAGGGGAATGAGCAGTTCTTC. The chain employs TRBV7-9 and TRBJ2-1, with D possibly being TRBD1 (6 bases). The CDR3 covers 13 residues. The ends were cut back, 3 bases at V and 7 bases at J, with 10 bases in the middle. Germline V gene sequence: CDR1 SEHNR, CDR2 FQNEAQ (reference sequence). Combining the CDR3 with reference TRBV7-9 and TRBJ2-1 gives the whole variable domain DTGVSQNPRHKITKRGQNVTFRCDPISEHNRLYWYRQTLGQGPEFLTYFQNEAQLEKSRLLSDRFSAERPKGSFSTLEIQRTEQGDSAMYLCASSFSQGNEQFFGPGTRLTVL.

J is TRBJ1-1 and V is TRBV5-8, with D perhaps matching TRBD1 (6 bases). Germline V gives CDR1 SGHTS, CDR2 YDEGEE. V lost 1 base and J 9 bases, leaving 19 bases between the germline ends. The CDR3 covers 15 residues. CDR3 bases: TGTGCCAGCAGCTTGATTGGGGGCCTGGGAGGGCAAGCTTTCTTT. Protein sequence: CASSLIGGLGGQAFF.

The chain links TRBV19 to TRBJ2-7, with 8 nucleotides matching TRBD2. CDR3 length equals 13 residues. Germline trimming cut 9 bases from V and 0 bases from J; bases unmatched to any gene: 4. Germline values: CDR1 LNHDA, CDR2 SQIVND (reference sequence). The DNA of the CDR3 is TGTGCCAGCGGGGGGGCCAGCTCCTACGAGCAGTACTTC. This codes for CASGGASSYEQYF.

In this sample, this clone turned up a few times. The chain employs TRBV18 and TRBJ1-1; no reliable D call. Trimming stripped 5 bases from V and 2 bases from J, with 9 bases between. Germline assignment: CDR1 KGHSH and CDR2 LQKENI. This CDR3 comprises 13 residues. The CDR3 DNA reads as TGTGCCAGCTCAGCCCAGTCTAACACTGAAGCTTTCTTT. Translating it yields CASSAQSNTEAFF.

The genes are TRBV5-1 and TRBJ2-7; TRBD1 or TRBD2 may be the D gene (5 bases each). The CDR3 is made up of 13 amino acids. With 6 bases removed from V and 0 bases from J, the gap between germline ends came to 10 bases. Germline CDR1 is SGHRS and CDR2 is YFSETQ. Here the CDR3 reads CASTPGSSYEQYF. The DNA for the CDR3 is TGCGCCAGCACCCCAGGGAGCTCCTACGAGCAGTACTTC.

This clone was recorded once. The CDR3 reads CASGGAQETQYF. DNA of the CDR3: TGTGCCAGCGGTGGGGCCCAAGAGACCCAGTACTTC. This chain uses TRBV6-6 with TRBJ2-5; D may be TRBD1 (5 bases). Trimming took 8 bases from V and 1 from J, leaving 8 bases between them. Per the germline V gene, CDR1 is MNHNY and CDR2 is SVGAGI (reference sequence). This CDR3 has 12 amino acids.

This clone came up once. V gene TRBV4-2 combines with J gene TRBJ1-1, with D possibly being TRBD1 (5 bases). CDR3 length: 14 residues. Trimming cost V 3 bases and J 0 bases, with 8 bases left between them. Germline V CDR1 and CDR2: LGHNA, YNFKEQ. CDR3 bases: TGTGCCAGCAGCCAGGGGACGGTGAACACTGAAGCTTTCTTT. Protein: CASSQGTVNTEAFF.